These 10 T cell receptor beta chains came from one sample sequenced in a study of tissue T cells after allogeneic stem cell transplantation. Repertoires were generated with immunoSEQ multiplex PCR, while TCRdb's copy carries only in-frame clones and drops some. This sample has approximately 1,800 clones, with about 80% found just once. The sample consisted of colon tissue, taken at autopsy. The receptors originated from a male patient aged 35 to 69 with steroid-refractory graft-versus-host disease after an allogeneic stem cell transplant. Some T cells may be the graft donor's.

This CDR3 reads CAIREGQGYTYEQYF. CDR3 coding DNA: TGTGCCATCAGGGAGGGACAGGGCTATACCTACGAGCAGTACTTC. The gene calls are TRBV10-3 and TRBJ2-7; TRBD1 agrees at 9 bases. This CDR3 is 15 amino acids long. The germline CDR1 and CDR2 sequences are ENHRY and SYGVKD. The junction had 8 bases not matched to a gene; V was cut back by 6 bases and J by 2 bases.

CDR3 bases: TGTGCCAGCAGCCGGGACAGGAACTACGAGCAGTACTTC. Its protein product is CASSRDRNYEQYF. The chain is built from TRBV11-2 and TRBJ2-7; 8 nucleotides align to TRBD1. This CDR3 has 13 amino acids. CDR1 and CDR2 (germline): SGHAT, FQNNGV. J gave up 3 bases and V 5 bases, and 3 bases lay outside the gene matches. The variable domain in full, completed from reference TRBV11-2 and TRBJ2-7, reads EAGVAQSPRYKIIEKRQSVAFWCNPISGHATLYWYQQILGQGPKLLIQFQNNGVVDDSQLPKDRFSAERLKGVDSTLKIQPAKLEDSAVYLCASSRDRNYEQYFGPGTRLTVT.

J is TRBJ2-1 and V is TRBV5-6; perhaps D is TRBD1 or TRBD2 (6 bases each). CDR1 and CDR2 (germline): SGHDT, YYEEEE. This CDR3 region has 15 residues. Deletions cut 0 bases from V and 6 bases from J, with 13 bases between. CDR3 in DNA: TGTGCCAGCAGCTTGGCGGGCCGGGGGCTCAATGAGCAGTTCTTC. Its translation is CASSLAGRGLNEQFF.

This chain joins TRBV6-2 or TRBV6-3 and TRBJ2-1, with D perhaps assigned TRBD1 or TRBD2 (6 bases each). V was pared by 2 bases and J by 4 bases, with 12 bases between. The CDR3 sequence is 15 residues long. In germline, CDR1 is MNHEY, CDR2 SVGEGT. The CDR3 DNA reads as TGTGCCAGCAGTTACAGGGGGGATCCATACAATGAGCAGTTCTTC. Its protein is CASSYRGDPYNEQFF.

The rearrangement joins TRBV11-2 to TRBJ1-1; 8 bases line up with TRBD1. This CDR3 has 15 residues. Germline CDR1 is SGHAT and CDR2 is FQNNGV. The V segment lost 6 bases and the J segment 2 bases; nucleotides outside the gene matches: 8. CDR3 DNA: TGTGCCAGCAGTTACTCGGACAGGGTAAACACTGAAGCTTTCTTT. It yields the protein CASSYSDRVNTEAFF.

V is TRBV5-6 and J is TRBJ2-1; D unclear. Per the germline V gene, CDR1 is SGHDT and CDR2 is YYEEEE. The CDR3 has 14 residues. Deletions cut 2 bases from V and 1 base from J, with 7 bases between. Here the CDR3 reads CASSFGMSYNEQFF. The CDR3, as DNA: TGTGCCAGCAGCTTTGGGATGTCCTACAATGAGCAGTTCTTC.

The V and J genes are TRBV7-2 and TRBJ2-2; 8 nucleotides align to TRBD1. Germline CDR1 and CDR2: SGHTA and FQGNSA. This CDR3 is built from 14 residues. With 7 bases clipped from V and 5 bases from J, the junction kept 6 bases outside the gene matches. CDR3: CASISTGATGELFF. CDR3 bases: TGTGCCAGCATCTCGACAGGGGCAACCGGGGAGCTGTTTTTT. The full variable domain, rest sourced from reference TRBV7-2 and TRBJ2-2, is GAGVSQSPSNKVTEKGKDVELRCDPISGHTALYWYRQSLGQGLEFLIYFQGNSAPDKSGLPSDRFSAERTGGSVSTLTIQRTQQEDSAVYLCASISTGATGELFFGEGSRLTVL.

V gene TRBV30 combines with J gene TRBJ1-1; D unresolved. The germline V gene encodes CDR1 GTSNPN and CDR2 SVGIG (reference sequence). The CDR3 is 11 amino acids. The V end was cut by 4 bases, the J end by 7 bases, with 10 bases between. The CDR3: CAWMAQIEAFF. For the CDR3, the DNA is TGTGCCTGGATGGCACAGATTGAAGCTTTCTTT.

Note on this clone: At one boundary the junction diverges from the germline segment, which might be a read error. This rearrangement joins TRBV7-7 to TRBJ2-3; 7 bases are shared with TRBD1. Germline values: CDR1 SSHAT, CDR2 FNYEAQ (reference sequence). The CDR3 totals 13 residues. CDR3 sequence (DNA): TGTGCTAGCAGCTTACGACAGGGAGATACGCAGTATTTT. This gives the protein CASSLRQGDTQYF.

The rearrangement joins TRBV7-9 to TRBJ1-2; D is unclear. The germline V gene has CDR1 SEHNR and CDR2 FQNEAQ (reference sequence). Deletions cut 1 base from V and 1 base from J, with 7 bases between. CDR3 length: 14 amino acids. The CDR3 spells CASSLGGNNYGYTF. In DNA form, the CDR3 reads TGTGCCAGCAGCTTAGGGGGAAATAACTATGGCTACACCTTC.